The clone carrying this T cell receptor beta chain was detected only a few times. This sample stems from a study of blood T cell repertoires in COVID-19. V gave up 3 bases and J gave up 2 bases; unmatched junction bases: 4. The CDR3 is 15 amino acids. The germline V gene encodes CDR1 SGHTA and CDR2 FQGTGA. The data were produced by immunoSEQ multiplex PCR, yet TCRdb's version contains in-frame clones alone and is incomplete. The sample yields roughly 130,000 clones, roughly 80% seen once. The J gene is TRBJ2-7, the V gene TRBV7-3, with 10 nucleotides matching TRBD2. The sequencing input was peripheral blood. The TCR originated in a woman in her forties or fifties with acute or convalescent COVID-19. The CDR3 nucleotides are TGTGCCAGCAGCTTGAGCGGGGGGGCCGCCTACGAGCAGTACTTC. Translation gives CASSLSGGAAYEQYF.